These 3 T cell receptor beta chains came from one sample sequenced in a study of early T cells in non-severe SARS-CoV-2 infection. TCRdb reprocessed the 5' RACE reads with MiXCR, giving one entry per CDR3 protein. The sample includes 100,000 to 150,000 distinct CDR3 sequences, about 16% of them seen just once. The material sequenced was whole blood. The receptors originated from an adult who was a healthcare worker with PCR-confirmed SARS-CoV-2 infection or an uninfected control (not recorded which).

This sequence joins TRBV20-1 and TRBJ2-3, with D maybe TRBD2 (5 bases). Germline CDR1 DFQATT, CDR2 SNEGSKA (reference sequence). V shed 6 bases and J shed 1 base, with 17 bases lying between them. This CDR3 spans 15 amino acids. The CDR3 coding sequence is TGCAGTGCCTTCGGGGATAGCGTTGGCACAGATACGCAGTATTTT. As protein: CSAFGDSVGTDTQYF.

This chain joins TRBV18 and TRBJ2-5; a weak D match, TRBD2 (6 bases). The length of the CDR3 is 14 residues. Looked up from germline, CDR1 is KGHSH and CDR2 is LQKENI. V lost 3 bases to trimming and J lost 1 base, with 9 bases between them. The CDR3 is CASSPGLSQETQYF. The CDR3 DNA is TGTGCCAGCTCACCGGGACTGAGCCAAGAGACCCAGTACTTC. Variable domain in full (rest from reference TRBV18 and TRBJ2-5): NAGVMQNPRHLVRRRGQEARLRCSPMKGHSHVYWYRQLPEEGLKFMVYLQKENIIDESGMPKERFSAEFPKEGPSILRIQQVVRGDSAAYFCASSPGLSQETQYFGPGTRLLVL.

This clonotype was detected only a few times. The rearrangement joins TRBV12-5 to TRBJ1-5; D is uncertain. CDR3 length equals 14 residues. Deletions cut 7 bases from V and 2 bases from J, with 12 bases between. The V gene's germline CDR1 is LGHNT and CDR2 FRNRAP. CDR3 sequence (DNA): TGTGCTAGTGCCTGGACGGGTGGCAATCAGCCCCAGCATTTT. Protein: CASAWTGGNQPQHF.